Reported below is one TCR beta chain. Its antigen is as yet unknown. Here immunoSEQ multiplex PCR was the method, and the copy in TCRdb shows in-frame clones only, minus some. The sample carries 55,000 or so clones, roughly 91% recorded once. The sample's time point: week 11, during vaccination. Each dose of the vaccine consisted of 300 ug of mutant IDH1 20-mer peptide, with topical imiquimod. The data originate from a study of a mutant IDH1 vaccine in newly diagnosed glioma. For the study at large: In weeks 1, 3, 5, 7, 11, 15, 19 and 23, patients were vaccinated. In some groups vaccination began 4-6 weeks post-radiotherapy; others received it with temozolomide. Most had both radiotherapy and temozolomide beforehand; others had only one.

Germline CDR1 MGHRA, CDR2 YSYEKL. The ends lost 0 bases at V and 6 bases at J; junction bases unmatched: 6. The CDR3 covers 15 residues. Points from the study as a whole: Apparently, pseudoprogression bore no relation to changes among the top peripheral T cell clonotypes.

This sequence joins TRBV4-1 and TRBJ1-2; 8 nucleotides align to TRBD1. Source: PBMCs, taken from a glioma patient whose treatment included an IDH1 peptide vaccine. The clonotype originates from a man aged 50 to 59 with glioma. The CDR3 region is CASSQEGDRSDGYTF. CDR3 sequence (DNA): TGCGCCAGCAGCCAAGAGGGGGACAGGTCCGATGGCTACACCTTC.